This T cell receptor (beta chain) originates from a study of T cell responses to AZD1222 COVID-19 vaccine (dated by TCRdb to the early 2020s). Study-level background: AZD1222 recipients with second doses at about 4 weeks or about 12 weeks were pooled, because spike-specific TCR depth and breadth did not differ between schedules. A total of 233 trial participants underwent TCR sequencing, of whom around 200 received two doses of AZD1222 and about 25 received two doses of the MenACWY control vaccine. Enrollment into the trials was organized by age into subgroups of 18-55, 56-69 and 70-plus years, and those subgroups contained approximately 150, 30 and 60 TCR-sequenced participants, respectively. What the study reported, not specific to this receptor: Participants were mostly white British, with more females than males. The authors suggested clonal diversity may have been underestimated. Conclusions about previously exposed vaccinees were limited because only six AZD1222 recipients were SARS-CoV-2 seropositive at baseline. Epitopes outside the regions mutated in the B.1.351 and B.1.1.7 variants were reportedly recognized by nearly half of the unique spike-specific TCRs. A significant rise in spike-specific TCR breadth and depth was observed after two AZD1222 doses relative to day 0 and relative to MenACWY recipients. Because no samples from the day 14 peak response were available, repertoires could be characterized only after the peak T cell response. The 56-69-year group was small, and its depth increase did not reach significance, likely because of low power. CD4 TCRs associated with the vaccine covered the entire spike protein, and the dominant responses were in regions 160-218 and 743-854.

On this clone itself: This receptor's antigen is unknown. Base qualities were left out, and no much larger clone turns up one base away.

The CDR3 regions of human TCRbeta chains were analyzed by immunosequencing. As for how the authors treated the data: TCRs in the repertoires were compared against a reference library of SARS-CoV-2-specific TCRs that had been generated with the MIRA antigen-specificity platform. Breadth was defined as the fraction of unique TCRs that were SARS-CoV-2-associated, and depth was defined as the fraction of total T cells that were SARS-CoV-2-associated. Using the MIRA data, each spike-specific TCR was mapped to the spike region that the TCR reacts to and placed in a CD4 or CD8 class. Log10-transformed breadth and depth values were compared by one-way ANOVA with Sidak's multiple comparisons tests. TCRdb provides this immuneACCESS table in a form limited to in-frame rearrangements. Some clones are lacking; in checked studies, under half of them reflect an unresolved V gene, and why the rest are absent is not known. Clone size and the V and J calls come from that table; the DNA yielded D and trimming. The sample table shows more than 150,000 clones, and more than 80% are seen once. About 6% of the sample is taken by the ten largest.

Interpreted using the paper, the time point label stands for: baseline before first vaccination. Samples from vaccinated people were obtained from the UK trials COV001 and COV002, which included a single-blind randomized controlled phase 2/3 trial of AZD1222 (ChAdOx1 nCoV-19) in healthy adults. Trial participant PBMC samples were collected at day 0 and day 28 after the second dose for TCRbeta chain sequencing. The junction carries 5 bases between V and J, which are trimmed by 5 bases and 7 bases respectively. CDR1 is given as SNHLY and CDR2 as FYNNEI, both from the germline V gene. Its CDR3 holds 10 amino acids, cysteine through phenylalanine. The CDR3 DNA has 30 bases and is translated from base 1.

The receptor comes from an adult in good health. The chain is assembled from TRBV2 and TRBJ1-1, with the D gene call left open. The sequenced sample was peripheral blood, obtained on day 0 of AZD1222 vaccination. The CDR3 region reads CASSRIEAFF. The nucleotides read TGTGCCAGCAGTCGAATTGAAGCTTTCTTT.